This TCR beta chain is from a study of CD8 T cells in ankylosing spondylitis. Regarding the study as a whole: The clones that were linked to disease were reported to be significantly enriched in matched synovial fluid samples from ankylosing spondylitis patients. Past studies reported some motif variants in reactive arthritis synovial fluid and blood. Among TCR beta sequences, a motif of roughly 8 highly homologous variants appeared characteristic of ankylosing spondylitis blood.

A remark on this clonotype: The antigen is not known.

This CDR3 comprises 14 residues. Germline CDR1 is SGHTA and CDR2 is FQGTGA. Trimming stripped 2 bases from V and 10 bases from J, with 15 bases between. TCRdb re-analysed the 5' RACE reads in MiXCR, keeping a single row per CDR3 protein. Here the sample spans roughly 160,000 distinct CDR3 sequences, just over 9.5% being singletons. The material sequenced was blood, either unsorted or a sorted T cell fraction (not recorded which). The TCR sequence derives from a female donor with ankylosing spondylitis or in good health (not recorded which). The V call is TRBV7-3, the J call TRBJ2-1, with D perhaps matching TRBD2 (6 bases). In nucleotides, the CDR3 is TGTGCCAGCAGCTTACCCGGTCTAGCGCCCGAGCAGTTCTTC. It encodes CASSLPGLAPEQFF.